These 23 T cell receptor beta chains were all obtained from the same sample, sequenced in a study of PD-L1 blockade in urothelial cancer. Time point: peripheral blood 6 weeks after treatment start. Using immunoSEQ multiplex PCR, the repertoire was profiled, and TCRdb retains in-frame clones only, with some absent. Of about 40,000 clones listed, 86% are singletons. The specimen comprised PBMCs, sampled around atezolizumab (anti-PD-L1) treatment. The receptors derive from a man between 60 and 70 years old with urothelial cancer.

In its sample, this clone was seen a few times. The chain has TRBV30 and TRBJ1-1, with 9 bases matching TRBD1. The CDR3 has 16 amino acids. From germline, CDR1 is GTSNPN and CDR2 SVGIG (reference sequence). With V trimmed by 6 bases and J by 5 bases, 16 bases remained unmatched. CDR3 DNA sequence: TGTGCCTGTACCACCGGGACAGGGTTTTATGGGACTGAAGCTTTCTTT. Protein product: CACTTGTGFYGTEAFF.

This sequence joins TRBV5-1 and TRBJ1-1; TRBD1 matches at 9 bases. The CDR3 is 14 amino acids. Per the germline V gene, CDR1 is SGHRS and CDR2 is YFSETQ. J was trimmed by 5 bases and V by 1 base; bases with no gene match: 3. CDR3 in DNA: TGCGCCAGCAGCTTGCCCGGGACAGGGACTGAAGCTTTCTTT. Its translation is CASSLPGTGTEAFF.

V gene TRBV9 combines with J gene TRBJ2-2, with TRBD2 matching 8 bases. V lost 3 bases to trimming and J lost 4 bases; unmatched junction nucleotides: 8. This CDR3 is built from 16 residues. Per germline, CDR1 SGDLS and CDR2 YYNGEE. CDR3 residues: CASSAGRGAGTGELFF. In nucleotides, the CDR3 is TGTGCCAGCAGCGCCGGGAGGGGGGCCGGCACCGGGGAGCTGTTTTTT. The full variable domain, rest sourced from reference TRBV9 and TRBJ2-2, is DSGVTQTPKHLITATGQRVTLRCSPRSGDLSVYWYQQSLDQGLQFLIQYYNGEERAKGNILERFSAQQFPDLHSELNLSSLELGDSALYFCASSAGRGAGTGELFFGEGSRLTVL.

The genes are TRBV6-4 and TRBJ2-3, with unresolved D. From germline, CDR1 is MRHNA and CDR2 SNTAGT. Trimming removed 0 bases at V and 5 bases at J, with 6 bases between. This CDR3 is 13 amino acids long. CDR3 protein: CASSDSRGDTQYF. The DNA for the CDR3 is TGTGCCAGCAGTGACTCGCGAGGAGATACGCAGTATTTT.

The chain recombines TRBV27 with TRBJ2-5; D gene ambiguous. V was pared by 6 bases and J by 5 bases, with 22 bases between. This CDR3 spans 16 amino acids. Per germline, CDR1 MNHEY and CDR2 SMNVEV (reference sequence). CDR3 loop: CASSGDPGSRTETQYF. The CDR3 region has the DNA TGTGCCAGCAGCGGAGATCCCGGGTCCCGTACTGAGACCCAGTACTTC.

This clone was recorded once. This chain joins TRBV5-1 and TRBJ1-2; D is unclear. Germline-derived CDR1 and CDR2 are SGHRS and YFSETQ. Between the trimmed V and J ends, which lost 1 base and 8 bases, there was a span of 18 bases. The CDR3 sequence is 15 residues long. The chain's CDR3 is CASSLNFGYPEGYTF. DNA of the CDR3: TGCGCCAGCAGCTTGAATTTCGGCTACCCGGAGGGCTACACCTTC.

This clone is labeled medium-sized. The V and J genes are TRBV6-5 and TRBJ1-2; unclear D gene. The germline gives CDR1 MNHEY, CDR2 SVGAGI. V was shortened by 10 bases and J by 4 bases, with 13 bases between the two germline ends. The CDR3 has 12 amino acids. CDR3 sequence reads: CATAIPGYGYTF. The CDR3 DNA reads TGTGCCACCGCGATTCCCGGCTATGGCTACACCTTC.

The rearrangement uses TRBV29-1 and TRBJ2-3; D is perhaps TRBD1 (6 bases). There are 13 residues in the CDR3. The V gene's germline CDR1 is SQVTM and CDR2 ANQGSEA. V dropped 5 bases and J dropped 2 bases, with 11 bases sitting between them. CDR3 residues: CSVKGDNTDTQYF. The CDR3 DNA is TGCAGCGTTAAAGGGGACAACACAGATACGCAGTATTTT.

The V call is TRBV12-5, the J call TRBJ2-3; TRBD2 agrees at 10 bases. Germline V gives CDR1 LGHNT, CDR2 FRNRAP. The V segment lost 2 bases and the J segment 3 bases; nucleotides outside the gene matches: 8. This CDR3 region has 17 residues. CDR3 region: CASGLFRLAGETDTQYF. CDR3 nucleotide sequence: TGTGCTAGTGGTTTGTTCCGCCTAGCGGGAGAGACAGATACGCAGTATTTT.

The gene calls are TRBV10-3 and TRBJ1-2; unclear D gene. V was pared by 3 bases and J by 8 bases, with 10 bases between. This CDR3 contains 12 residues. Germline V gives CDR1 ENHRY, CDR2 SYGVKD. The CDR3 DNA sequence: TGTGCCATCAGTGATGAGACTCGAGGCTACACCTTC. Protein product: CAISDETRGYTF.

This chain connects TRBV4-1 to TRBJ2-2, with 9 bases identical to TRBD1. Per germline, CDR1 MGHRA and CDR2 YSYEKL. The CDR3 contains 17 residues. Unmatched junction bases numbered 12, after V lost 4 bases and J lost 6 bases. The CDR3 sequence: CASSLQGDRVGAGELFF. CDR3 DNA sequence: TGCGCCAGCAGCCTTCAAGGGGACAGGGTTGGGGCCGGGGAGCTGTTTTTT.

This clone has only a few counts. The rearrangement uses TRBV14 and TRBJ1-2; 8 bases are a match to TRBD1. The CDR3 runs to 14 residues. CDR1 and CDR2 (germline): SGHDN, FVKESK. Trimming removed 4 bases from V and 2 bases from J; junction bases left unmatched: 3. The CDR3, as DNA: TGTGCCAGCAGCCGAGGGACAGGAAACTATGGCTACACCTTC. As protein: CASSRGTGNYGYTF. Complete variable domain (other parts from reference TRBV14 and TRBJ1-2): EAGVTQFPSHSVIEKGQTVTLRCDPISGHDNLYWYRRVMGKEIKFLLHFVKESKQDESGMPNNRFLAERTGGTYSTLKVQPAELEDSGVYFCASSRGTGNYGYTFGSGTRLTVV.

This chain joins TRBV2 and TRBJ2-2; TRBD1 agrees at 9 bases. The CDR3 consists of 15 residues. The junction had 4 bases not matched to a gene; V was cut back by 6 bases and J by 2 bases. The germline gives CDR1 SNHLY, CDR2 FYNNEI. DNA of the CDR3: TGTGCCAGCAGCGCGGGACAGGGAAACACCGGGGAGCTGTTTTTT. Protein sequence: CASSAGQGNTGELFF.

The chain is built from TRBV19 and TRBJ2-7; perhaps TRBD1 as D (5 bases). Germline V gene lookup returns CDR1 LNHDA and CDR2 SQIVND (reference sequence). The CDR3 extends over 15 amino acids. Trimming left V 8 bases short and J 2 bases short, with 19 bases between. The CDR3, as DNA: TGTGCCAGTTGCCCCGGCAGGGAACCCCCCTACGAGCAGTACTTC. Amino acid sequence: CASCPGREPPYEQYF. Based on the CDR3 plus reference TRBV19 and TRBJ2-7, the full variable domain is DGGITQSPKYLFRKEGQNVTLSCEQNLNHDAMYWYRQDPGQGLRLIYYSQIVNDFQKGDIAEGYSVSREKKESFPLTVTSAQKNPTAFYLCASCPGREPPYEQYFGPGTRLTVT.

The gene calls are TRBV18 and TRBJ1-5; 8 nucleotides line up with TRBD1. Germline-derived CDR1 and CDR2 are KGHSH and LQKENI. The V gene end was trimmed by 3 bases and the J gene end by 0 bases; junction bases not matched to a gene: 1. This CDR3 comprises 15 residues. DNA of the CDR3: TGTGCCAGCTCACCGACAGGGGTTAGCAATCAGCCCCAGCATTTT. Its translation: CASSPTGVSNQPQHF.

This CDR3 reads CASSLPRPGGAETQYF. CDR3 DNA: TGTGCCAGCAGTCTACCAAGGCCCGGGGGTGCAGAGACCCAGTACTTC. The chain employs TRBV25-1 and TRBJ2-5, with a weak D call TRBD2 (6 bases). Trimming shortened V by 5 bases and J by 4 bases, and 20 bases separated the two germline ends. This CDR3 region has 16 residues. The germline gives CDR1 MGHDK, CDR2 SYGVNS.

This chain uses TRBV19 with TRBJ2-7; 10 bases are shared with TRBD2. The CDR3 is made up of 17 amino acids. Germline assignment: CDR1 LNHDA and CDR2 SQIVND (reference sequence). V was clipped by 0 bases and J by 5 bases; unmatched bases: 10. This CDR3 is CASSIDPQREGLHEQYF. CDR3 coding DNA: TGTGCCAGTAGTATAGATCCCCAGCGGGAGGGCCTCCACGAGCAGTACTTC.

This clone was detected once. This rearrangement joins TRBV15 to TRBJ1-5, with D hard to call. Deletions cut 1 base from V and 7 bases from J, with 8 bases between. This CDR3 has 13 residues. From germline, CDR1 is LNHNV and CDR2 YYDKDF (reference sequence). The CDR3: CATSRVELQPQHF. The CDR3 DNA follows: TGTGCCACCAGCAGAGTAGAGCTACAGCCCCAGCATTTT.

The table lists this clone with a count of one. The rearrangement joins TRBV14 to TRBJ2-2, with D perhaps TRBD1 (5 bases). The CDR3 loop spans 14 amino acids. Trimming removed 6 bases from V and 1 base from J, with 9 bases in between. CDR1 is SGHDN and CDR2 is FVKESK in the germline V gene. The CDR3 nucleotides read TGTGCCAGCAGACCTCAGGGGAACACCGGGGAGCTGTTTTTT. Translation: CASRPQGNTGELFF.

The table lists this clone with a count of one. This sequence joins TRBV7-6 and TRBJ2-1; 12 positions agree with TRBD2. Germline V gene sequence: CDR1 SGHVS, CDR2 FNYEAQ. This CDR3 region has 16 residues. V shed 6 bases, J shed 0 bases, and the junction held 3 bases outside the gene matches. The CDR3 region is CASRTLAGGSYNEQFF. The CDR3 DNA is TGTGCCAGCAGAACACTAGCGGGAGGCTCCTACAATGAGCAGTTCTTC.

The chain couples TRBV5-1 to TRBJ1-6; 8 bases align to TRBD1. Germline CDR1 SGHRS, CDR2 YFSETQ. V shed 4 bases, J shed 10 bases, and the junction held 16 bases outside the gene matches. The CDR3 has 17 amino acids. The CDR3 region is CASSQGDRSESRSPLHF. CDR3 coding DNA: TGCGCCAGCAGCCAAGGGGACAGGAGCGAGTCGAGGTCACCCCTCCACTTT.

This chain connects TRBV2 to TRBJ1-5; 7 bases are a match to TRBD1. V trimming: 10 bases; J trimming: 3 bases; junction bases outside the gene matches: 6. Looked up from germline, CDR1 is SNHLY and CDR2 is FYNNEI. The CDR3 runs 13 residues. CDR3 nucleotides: TGTGCCACCGGGACAGAAGCCAATCAGCCCCAGCATTTT. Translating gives CATGTEANQPQHF.

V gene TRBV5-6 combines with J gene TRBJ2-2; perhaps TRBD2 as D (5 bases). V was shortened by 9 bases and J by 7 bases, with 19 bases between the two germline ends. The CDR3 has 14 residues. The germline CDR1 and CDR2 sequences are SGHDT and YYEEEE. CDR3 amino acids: CATLSGLAGGELFF. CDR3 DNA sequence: TGTGCCACATTATCCGGGCTAGCCGGCGGGGAGCTGTTTTTT.